These 7 T cell receptor beta chains originate from one sample sequenced in a study of identical twins. TCRdb itself ran the 5' RACE reads through MiXCR, one entry per CDR3 protein. This sample has about 690,000 distinct CDR3 sequences, with approximately 21% found just once. This same sample was also part of a study on T cells expressing NK-cell markers.

Sequencing input: PBMCs. The receptors originated from a woman aged 18-30 years in good health.

V is TRBV29-1 and J is TRBJ1-1; D ambiguous. Trimming stripped 5 bases from V and 5 bases from J, with 15 bases between. CDR1 is SQVTM and CDR2 is ANQGSEA in the germline V gene. The length of the CDR3 is 13 residues. The CDR3 nucleotides read TGCAGCGTTTCGGAGGGCCTGGGGACTGAAGCTTTCTTT. Encoded protein: CSVSEGLGTEAFF. The variable domain in full, completed from reference TRBV29-1 and TRBJ1-1, reads SAVISQKPSRDICQRGTSLTIQCQVDSQVTMMFWYRQQPGQSLTLIATANQGSEATYESGFVIDKFPISRPNLTFSTLTVSNMSPEDSSIYLCSVSEGLGTEAFFGQGTRLTVV.

This clonotype has only a few counts. This chain connects TRBV5-5 to TRBJ1-5; 9 positions match TRBD1. Germline-derived CDR1 and CDR2 are SGHKS and YYEKEE (reference sequence). Trimming removed 7 bases from V and 6 bases from J; junction bases left unmatched: 8. The CDR3 totals 14 residues. CDR3 nucleotides: TGTGCCAGCGGATTTACAGGGGGCAGTCAGCCCCAGCATTTT. Translating gives CASGFTGGSQPQHF. The full variable domain, in which reference TRBV5-5 and TRBJ1-5 provide the parts outside the CDR3, is DAGVTQSPTHLIKTRGQQVTLRCSPISGHKSVSWYQQVLGQGPQFIFQYYEKEERGRGNFPDRFSARQFPNYSSELNVNALLLGDSALYLCASGFTGGSQPQHFGDGTRLSIL.

This clonotype was counted only a few times. V gene TRBV12-3 or TRBV12-4 combines with J gene TRBJ2-3; no definite D call. V lost 7 bases to trimming and J lost 6 bases, with 11 bases between them. The CDR3 consists of 12 residues. The CDR3 DNA is TGTGCCAGCATCTTGAGTGGGGATACGCAGTATTTT. It translates to CASILSGDTQYF.

This chain links TRBV4-3 with TRBJ2-1; 10 bases match TRBD2. Trimming removed 2 bases from V and 9 bases from J; junction bases left unmatched: 10. Per the germline V gene, CDR1 is LGHNA and CDR2 is YSLEER. CDR3 size: 16 residues. The CDR3 nucleotides are TGCGCCAGCAGCCAAAGCAGAACTAGCGGGAACGGTGAGCAGTTCTTC. The encoded protein is CASSQSRTSGNGEQFF.

V gene TRBV5-1 combines with J gene TRBJ2-5, with D perhaps given as TRBD1 or TRBD2 (5 bases each). The CDR3 length is 14 residues. Germline V gene sequence: CDR1 SGHRS, CDR2 YFSETQ. Between the trimmed V and J ends, which lost 5 bases and 5 bases, there was a span of 16 bases. For the CDR3, the DNA is TGCGCCAGCAGACCGGGACCGCCAGACGAGACCCAGTACTTC. Its translation: CASRPGPPDETQYF. Full variable domain (rest looked up from reference TRBV5-1 and TRBJ2-5): KAGVTQTPRYLIKTRGQQVTLSCSPISGHRSVSWYQQTPGQGLQFLFEYFSETQRNKGNFPGRFSGRQFSNSRSEMNVSTLELGDSALYLCASRPGPPDETQYFGPGTRLLVL.

The table lists this clonotype with a few counts. The genes are TRBV10-2 and TRBJ1-3; D remains ambiguous. V was cut by 6 bases and J by 0 bases, with 6 bases left in between. The CDR3 extends over 13 amino acids. Per the germline V gene, CDR1 is WSHSY and CDR2 is SAAADI. For the CDR3, the DNA is TGCGCCAGCAGGAGGGTCTCTGGAAACACCATATATTTT. As protein: CASRRVSGNTIYF.

In this sample, this clonotype turned up a few times. This chain connects TRBV7-3 to TRBJ2-1; the match to TRBD2 covers 8 bases. Germline V gene lookup returns CDR1 SGHTA and CDR2 FQGTGA. The length of the CDR3 is 12 residues. J was trimmed by 12 bases and V by 4 bases; bases with no gene match: 5. The CDR3 DNA sequence: TGTGCCAGCAGCTCCGGGGGGGCTCCGCAGTTCTTC. This codes for CASSSGGAPQFF.